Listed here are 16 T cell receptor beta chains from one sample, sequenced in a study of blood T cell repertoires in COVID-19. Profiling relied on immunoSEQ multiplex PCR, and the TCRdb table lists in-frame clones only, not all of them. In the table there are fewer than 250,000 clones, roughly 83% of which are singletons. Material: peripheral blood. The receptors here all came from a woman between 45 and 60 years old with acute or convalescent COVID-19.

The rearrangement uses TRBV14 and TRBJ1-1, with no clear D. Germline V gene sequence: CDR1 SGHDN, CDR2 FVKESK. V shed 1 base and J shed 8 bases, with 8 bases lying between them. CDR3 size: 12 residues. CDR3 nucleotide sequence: TGTGCCAGCAGCCAAGCGGGGAGAGAAGCTTTCTTT. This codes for CASSQAGREAFF.

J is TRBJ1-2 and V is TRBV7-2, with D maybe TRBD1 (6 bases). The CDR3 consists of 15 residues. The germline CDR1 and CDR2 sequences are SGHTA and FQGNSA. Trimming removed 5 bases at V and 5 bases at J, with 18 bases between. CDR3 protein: CASSPEIQGWYGYTF. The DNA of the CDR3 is TGTGCCAGCAGCCCGGAAATACAGGGATGGTATGGCTACACCTTC.

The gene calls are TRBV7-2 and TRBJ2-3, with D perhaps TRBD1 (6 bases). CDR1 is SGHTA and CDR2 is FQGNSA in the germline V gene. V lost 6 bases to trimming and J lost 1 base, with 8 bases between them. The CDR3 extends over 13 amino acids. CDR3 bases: TGTGCCAGCAGAGCAGGGGGCACAGATACGCAGTATTTT. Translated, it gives CASRAGGTDTQYF.

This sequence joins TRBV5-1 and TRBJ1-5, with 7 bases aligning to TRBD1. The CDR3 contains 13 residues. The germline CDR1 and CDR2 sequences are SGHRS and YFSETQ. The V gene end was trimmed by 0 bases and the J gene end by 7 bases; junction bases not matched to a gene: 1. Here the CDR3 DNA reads TGCGCCAGCAGCTTGGGGACAGGCCAGCCCCAGCATTTT. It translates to CASSLGTGQPQHF.

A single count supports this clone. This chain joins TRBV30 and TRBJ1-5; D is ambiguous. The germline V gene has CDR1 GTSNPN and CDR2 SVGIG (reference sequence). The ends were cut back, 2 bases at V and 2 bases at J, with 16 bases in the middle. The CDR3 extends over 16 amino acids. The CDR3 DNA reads TGTGCCTGGAGTTATGACACGCCGGAAGGCAATCAGCCCCAGCATTTT. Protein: CAWSYDTPEGNQPQHF.

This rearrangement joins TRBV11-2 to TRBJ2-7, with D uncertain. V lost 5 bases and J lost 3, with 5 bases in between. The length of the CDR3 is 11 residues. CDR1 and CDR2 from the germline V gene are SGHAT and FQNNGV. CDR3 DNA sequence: TGTGCCAGCAGCCAGGACTACGAGCAGTACTTC. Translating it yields CASSQDYEQYF.

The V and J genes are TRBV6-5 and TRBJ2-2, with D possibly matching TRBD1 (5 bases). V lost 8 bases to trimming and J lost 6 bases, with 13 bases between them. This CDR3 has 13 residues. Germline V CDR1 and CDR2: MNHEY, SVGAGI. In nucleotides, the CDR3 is TGTGCCAGCGACAGTTGGTTACCCGGGGAGCTGTTTTTT. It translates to CASDSWLPGELFF.

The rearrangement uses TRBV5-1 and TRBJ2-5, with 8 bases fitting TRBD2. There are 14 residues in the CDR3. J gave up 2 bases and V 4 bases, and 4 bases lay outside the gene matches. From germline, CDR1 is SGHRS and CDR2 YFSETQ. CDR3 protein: CASSGAGAQETQYF. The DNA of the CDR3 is TGCGCCAGCAGCGGAGCGGGGGCGCAAGAGACCCAGTACTTC.

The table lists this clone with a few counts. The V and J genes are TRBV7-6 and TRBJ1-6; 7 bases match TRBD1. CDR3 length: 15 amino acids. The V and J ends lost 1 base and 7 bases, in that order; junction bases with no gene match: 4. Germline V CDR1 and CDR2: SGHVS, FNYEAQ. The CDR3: CASSLVDRVNSPLHF. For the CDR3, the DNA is TGTGCCAGCAGCTTAGTAGACAGGGTGAATTCACCCCTCCACTTT.

The CDR3: CASSLSQLDRALGYTF. CDR3 nucleotide sequence: TGTGCCAGCAGCCTATCACAGTTGGACAGGGCCCTCGGCTACACCTTC. The J gene is TRBJ1-2, the V gene TRBV11-3; TRBD1 aligns across 8 bases. J was trimmed by 8 bases and V by 5 bases; bases with no gene match: 16. From germline, CDR1 is SGHNT and CDR2 YENEEA. The CDR3 covers 16 residues.

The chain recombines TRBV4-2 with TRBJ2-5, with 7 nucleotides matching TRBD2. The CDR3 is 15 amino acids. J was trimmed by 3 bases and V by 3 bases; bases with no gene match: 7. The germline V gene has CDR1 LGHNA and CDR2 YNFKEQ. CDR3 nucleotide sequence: TGTGCCAGCAGCCAGGTTGGCGGGGGTAAAGAGACCCAGTACTTC. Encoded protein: CASSQVGGGKETQYF.

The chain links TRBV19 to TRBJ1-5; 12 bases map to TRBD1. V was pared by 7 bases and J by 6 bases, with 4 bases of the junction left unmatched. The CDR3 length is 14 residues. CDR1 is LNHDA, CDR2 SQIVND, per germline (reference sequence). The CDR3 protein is CASTGTGGSQPQHF. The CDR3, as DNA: TGTGCCAGTACAGGGACAGGGGGCTCTCAGCCCCAGCATTTT.

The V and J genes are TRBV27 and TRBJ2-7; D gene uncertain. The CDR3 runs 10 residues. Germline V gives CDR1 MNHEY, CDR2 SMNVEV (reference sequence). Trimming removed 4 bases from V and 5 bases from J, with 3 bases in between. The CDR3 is CASSSDEQYF. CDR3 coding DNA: TGTGCCAGCAGTTCGGACGAGCAGTACTTC.

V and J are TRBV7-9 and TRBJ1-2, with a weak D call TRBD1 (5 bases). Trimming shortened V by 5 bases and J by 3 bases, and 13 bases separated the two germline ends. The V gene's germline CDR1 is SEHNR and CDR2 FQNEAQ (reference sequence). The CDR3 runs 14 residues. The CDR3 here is CASSLGRIDYGYTF. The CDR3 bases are TGTGCCAGCAGCCTGGGGCGAATCGACTATGGCTACACCTTC.

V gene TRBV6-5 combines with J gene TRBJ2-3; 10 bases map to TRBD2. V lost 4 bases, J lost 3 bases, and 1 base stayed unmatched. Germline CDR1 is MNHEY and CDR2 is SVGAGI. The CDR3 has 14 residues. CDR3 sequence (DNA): TGTGCCAGCAGTTTTAGCGGGGGGACAGATACGCAGTATTTT. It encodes CASSFSGGTDTQYF.

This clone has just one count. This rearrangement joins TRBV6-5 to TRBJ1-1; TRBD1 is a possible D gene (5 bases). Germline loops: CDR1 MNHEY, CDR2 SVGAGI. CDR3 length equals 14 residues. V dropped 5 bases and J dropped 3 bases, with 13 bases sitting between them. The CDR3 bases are TGTGCCAGCAGTCTCAGGGAAGTTGACACTGAAGCTTTCTTT. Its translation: CASSLREVDTEAFF.